This T cell receptor (beta chain) was sequenced in a study of T cell responses to AZD1222 COVID-19 vaccine. Only in-frame clones appear in the TCRdb table, and some are missing; sequencing was by immunoSEQ multiplex PCR. The sample records 150,000 or so clones, roughly nine tenths being singletons. Comments on this clone: Additional DNA sequences in this sample encode the identical CDR3.

CDR1 SGHRS and CDR2 YFSETQ come from the germline V gene. The CDR3 extends over 16 amino acids. V gave up 4 bases and J gave up 2 bases, with 18 bases separating them. The chain has TRBV5-1 and TRBJ2-5; D ambiguous. The sequencing here drew on peripheral blood, taken 28 days after the second AZD1222 dose. The sequence came from an adult who received the AZD1222 COVID-19 vaccine. CDR3 residues: CASSGVTRWGQETQYF. The CDR3 coding sequence is TGCGCCAGCAGCGGAGTTACTCGGTGGGGACAAGAGACCCAGTACTTC.